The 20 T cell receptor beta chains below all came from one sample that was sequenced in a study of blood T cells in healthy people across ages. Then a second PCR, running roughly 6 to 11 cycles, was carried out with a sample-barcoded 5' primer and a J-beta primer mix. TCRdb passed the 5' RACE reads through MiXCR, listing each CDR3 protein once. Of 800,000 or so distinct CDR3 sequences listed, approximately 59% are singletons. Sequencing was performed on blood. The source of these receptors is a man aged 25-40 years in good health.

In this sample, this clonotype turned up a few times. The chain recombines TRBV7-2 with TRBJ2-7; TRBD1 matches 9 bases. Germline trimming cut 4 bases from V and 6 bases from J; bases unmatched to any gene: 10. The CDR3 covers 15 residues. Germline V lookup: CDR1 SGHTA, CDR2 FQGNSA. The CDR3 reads CASSSTTGGRGEQYF. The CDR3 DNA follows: TGTGCCAGCAGCTCAACCACAGGGGGCCGGGGCGAGCAGTACTTC.

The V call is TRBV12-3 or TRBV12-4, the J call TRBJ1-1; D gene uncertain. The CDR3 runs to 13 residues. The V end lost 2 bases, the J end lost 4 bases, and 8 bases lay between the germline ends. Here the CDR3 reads CASSLLGSTEAFF. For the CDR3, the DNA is TGTGCCAGCAGTTTACTAGGCAGCACTGAAGCTTTCTTT.

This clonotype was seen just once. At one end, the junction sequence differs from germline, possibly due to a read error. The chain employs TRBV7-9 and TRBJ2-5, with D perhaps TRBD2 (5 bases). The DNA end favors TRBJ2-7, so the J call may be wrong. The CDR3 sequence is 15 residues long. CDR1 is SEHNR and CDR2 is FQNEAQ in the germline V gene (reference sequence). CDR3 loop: CVSSLGEGSLCEQYF. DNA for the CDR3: TGTGTCAGCAGCTTAGGCGAGGGCAGCCTCTGCGAGCAGTACTTC.

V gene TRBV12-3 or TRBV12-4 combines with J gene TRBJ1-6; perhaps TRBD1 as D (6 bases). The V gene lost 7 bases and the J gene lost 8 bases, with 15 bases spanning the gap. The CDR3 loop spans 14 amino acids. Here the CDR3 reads CASNQQGSYSPLHF. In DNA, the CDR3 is TGTGCCAGCAATCAACAGGGATCCTATTCACCCCTCCACTTT.

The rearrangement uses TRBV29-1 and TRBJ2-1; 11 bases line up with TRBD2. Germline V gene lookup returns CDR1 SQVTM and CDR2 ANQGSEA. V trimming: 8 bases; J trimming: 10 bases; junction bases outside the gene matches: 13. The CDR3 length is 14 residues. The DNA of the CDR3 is TGCAGCCTTTCCCTAGCGGGGGGCTCCTACGAGCAGTTCTTC. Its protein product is CSLSLAGGSYEQFF.

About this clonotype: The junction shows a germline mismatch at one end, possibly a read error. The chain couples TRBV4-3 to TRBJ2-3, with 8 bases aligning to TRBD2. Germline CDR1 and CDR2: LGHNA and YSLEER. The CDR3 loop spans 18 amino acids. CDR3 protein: CASSPLNLAGPFTDMQYF. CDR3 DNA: TGCGCCAGCAGCCCCCTTAATCTAGCGGGCCCTTTCACAGATATGCAGTATTTT.

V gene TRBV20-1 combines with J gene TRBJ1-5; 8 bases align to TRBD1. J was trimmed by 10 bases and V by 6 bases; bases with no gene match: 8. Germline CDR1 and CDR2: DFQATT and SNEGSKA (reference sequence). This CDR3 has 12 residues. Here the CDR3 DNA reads TGCAGTGCCATTACAGGGGGACAACCCCAGCATTTT. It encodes CSAITGGQPQHF.

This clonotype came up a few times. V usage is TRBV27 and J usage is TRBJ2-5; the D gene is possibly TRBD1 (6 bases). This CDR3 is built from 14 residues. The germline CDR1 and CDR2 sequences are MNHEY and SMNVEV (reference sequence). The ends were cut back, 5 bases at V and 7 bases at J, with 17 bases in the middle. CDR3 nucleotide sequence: TGTGCCAGCAGTCTCGAACTGGACAGTGTGACCCAGTACTTC. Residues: CASSLELDSVTQYF.

CDR3 protein: CASSEVAHSPLHF. As DNA, the CDR3 is TGTGCCAGCAGTGAGGTGGCTCATTCACCCCTCCACTTT. V is TRBV2 and J is TRBJ1-6, with D unclear. The V end lost 3 bases, the J end lost 8 bases, and 8 bases lay between the germline ends. The germline gives CDR1 SNHLY, CDR2 FYNNEI. The CDR3 is 13 residues long.

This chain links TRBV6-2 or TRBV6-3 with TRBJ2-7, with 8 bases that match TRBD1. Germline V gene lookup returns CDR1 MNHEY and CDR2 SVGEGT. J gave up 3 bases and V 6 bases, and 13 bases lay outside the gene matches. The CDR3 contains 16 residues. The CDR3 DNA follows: TGTGCCAGCAGCCCTCTCGACAGGGGATACTACTACGAGCAGTACTTC. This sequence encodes CASSPLDRGYYYEQYF.

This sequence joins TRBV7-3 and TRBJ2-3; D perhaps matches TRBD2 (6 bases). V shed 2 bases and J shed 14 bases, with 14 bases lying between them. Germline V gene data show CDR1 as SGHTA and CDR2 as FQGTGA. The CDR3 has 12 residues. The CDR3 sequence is CASSLDLGLMYF. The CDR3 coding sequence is TGTGCCAGCAGCTTAGATCTGGGACTCATGTATTTT.

CDR3 in amino acids: CASSLVRWDQETQYF. For the CDR3, the DNA is TGTGCCAGCAGCTTAGTGCGCTGGGACCAAGAGACCCAGTACTTC. The chain is built from TRBV7-9 and TRBJ2-5; D gene uncertain. V was clipped by 1 base and J by 0 bases, with 9 bases between them. The CDR3 consists of 15 residues. Germline V gives CDR1 SEHNR, CDR2 FQNEAQ (reference sequence).

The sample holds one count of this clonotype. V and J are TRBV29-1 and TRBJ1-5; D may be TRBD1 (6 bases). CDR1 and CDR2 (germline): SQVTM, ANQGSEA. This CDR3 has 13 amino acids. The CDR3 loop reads CGAGGIGNQPQHF. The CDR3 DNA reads TGCGGAGCGGGGGGCATCGGCAATCAGCCCCAGCATTTT.

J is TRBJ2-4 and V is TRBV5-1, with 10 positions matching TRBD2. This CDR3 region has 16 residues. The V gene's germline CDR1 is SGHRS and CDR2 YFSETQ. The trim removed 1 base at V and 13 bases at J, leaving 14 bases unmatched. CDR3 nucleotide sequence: TGCGCCAGCAGCTTGTTAGAAGCTAGCGGGGGAGAAGAGCAGTACTTC. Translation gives CASSLLEASGGEEQYF. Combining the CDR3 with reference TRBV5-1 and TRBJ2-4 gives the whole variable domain KAGVTQTPRYLIKTRGQQVTLSCSPISGHRSVSWYQQTPGQGLQFLFEYFSETQRNKGNFPGRFSGRQFSNSRSEMNVSTLELGDSALYLCASSLLEASGGEEQYFGAGTRLSVL.

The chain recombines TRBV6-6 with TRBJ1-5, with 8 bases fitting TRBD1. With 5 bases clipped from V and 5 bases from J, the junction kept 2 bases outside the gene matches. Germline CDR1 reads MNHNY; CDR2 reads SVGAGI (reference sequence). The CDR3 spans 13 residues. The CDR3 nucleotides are TGTGCCAGCAGTGACAGGGGAGATCAGCCCCAGCATTTT. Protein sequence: CASSDRGDQPQHF.

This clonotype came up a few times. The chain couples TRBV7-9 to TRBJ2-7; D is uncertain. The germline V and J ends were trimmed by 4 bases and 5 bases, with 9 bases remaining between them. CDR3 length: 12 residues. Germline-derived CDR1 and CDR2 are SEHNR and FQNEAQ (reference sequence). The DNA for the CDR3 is TGTGCCAGCAGCTCCCACGCGGACGAGCAGTACTTC. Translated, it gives CASSSHADEQYF.

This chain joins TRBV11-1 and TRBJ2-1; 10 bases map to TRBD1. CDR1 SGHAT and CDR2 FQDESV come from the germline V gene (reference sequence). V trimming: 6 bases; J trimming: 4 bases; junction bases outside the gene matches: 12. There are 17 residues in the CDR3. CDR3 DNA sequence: TGTGCCAGCAGTTGGGATTCGGGGACAGGGGATTACAATGAGCAGTTCTTC. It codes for CASSWDSGTGDYNEQFF.

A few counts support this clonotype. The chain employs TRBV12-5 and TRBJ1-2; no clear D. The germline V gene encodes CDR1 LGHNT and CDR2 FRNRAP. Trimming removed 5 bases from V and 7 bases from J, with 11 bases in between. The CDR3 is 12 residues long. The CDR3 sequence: CASGLEERGYTF. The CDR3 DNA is TGTGCTAGTGGTCTGGAGGAACGTGGCTACACCTTC.

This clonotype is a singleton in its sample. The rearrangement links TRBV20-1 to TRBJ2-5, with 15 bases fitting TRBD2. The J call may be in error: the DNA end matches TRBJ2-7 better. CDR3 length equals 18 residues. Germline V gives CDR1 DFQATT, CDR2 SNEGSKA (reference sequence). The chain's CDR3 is CSARSGLAGGPLPYEQYF. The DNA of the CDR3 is TGCAGTGCTAGAAGCGGACTAGCGGGGGGGCCTCTGCCCTACGAGCAGTACTTC.

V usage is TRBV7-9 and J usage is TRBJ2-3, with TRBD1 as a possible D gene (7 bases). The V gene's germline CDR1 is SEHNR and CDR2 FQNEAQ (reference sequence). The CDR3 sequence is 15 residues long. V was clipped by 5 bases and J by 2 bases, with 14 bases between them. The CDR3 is CASSPPEGATDTQYF. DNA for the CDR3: TGTGCCAGCAGCCCACCGGAGGGGGCCACAGATACGCAGTATTTT.